This T cell receptor beta chain was identified in a study of blood T cell repertoires in COVID-19. As for the study in general: Acute and convalescent COVID-19 specimens originated in the United States, Italy and Spain. The analysed material was cDNA or gDNA that came from T cells, B-cell-depleted T cells, or PBMCs.

Seattle cases were enrolled at active infection and followed longitudinally. Produced via immunoSEQ multiplex PCR; TCRdb's table is partial and in-frame only. The sample has 150,000 or so clones; around nine tenths are singletons. This CDR3 has 19 residues. Sequencing was performed on peripheral blood. The chain has TRBV21-1 and TRBJ1-5; TRBD1, the D gene given by the table, was not confirmed from the DNA. TRBV21-1 is a known pseudogene. This clonotype was sampled from a man in his 60s with COVID-19, enrolled during active disease. For the CDR3, the DNA is TGTGCCAGCAGCCCCCAGTTCAGGGACAGCCTATCTAGCAATCAGCCCCAGCATTTT. It codes for CASSPQFRDSLSSNQPQHF.